The 27 T cell receptor beta chains below were found in one sample sequenced in a study of blood T cell repertoires in COVID-19. The method was immunoSEQ multiplex PCR; TCRdb's version includes in-frame clones alone and lacks a portion of them. The sample lists hundreds of thousands of clones; around nine tenths were seen once. The specimen was PBMCs or T cells enriched from blood (not recorded which). The receptors stem from a woman between 18 and 29 years old who had been exposed to COVID-19.

J is TRBJ1-6 and V is TRBV25-1; no firm D call. Trimming cost V 3 bases and J 7 bases, with 10 bases left between them. CDR1 is MGHDK, CDR2 SYGVNS, per germline. The CDR3 totals 14 residues. The CDR3 loop reads CASSDSGSNSPLHF. The CDR3 region has the DNA TGTGCCAGCAGTGATAGCGGATCCAATTCACCCCTCCACTTT.

This sequence joins TRBV7-9 and TRBJ2-7; TRBD2 matches 10 bases. The V gene's germline CDR1 is SEHNR and CDR2 FQNEAQ (reference sequence). J gave up 0 bases and V 5 bases, and 10 bases lay outside the gene matches. This CDR3 is 17 amino acids long. The CDR3 coding sequence is TGTGCCAGCAGCCCAACCACTAGCGGGGACATCTCCTACGAGCAGTACTTC. It codes for CASSPTTSGDISYEQYF.

The V call is TRBV9, the J call TRBJ2-5; TRBD1 matches at 8 bases. The CDR3 runs to 16 residues. V dropped 0 bases and J dropped 2; count of bases not matched to a gene: 6. Germline loops: CDR1 SGDLS, CDR2 YYNGEE. This chain's CDR3 is CASSVEMTGEQETQYF. In DNA, the CDR3 is TGTGCCAGCAGCGTAGAGATGACAGGGGAACAAGAGACCCAGTACTTC. The full variable domain, in which reference TRBV9 and TRBJ2-5 provide the parts outside the CDR3, is DSGVTQTPKHLITATGQRVTLRCSPRSGDLSVYWYQQSLDQGLQFLIQYYNGEERAKGNILERFSAQQFPDLHSELNLSSLELGDSALYFCASSVEMTGEQETQYFGPGTRLLVL.

The rearrangement joins TRBV19 to TRBJ2-7; the D gene is possibly TRBD1 (6 bases). The CDR3 has 15 residues. V lost 5 bases to trimming and J lost 2 bases, with 16 bases between them. CDR1 is LNHDA and CDR2 is SQIVND in the germline V gene (reference sequence). CDR3 DNA: TGTGCCAGTAGTGATTTGACAGGCCGAGCCTACGAGCAGTACTTC. It translates to CASSDLTGRAYEQYF.

The V gene is TRBV28, the J gene TRBJ2-6; no firm D call. The CDR3 covers 14 residues. The V gene lost 8 bases and the J gene lost 0 bases, with 8 bases spanning the gap. Germline V CDR1 and CDR2: MDHEN, SYDVKM. This chain's CDR3 is CASATPSGANVLTF. The CDR3 DNA is TGTGCCAGCGCAACACCCTCTGGGGCCAACGTCCTGACTTTC.

This chain links TRBV2 with TRBJ1-3, with 7 bases identical to TRBD1. V was pared by 6 bases and J by 1 base, with 9 bases of the junction left unmatched. This CDR3 comprises 16 residues. CDR1 is SNHLY and CDR2 is FYNNEI in the germline V gene. Written as DNA, the CDR3 is TGTGCCAGCAGGATTTTAGGGGGCGCATCTGGAAACACCATATATTTT. It translates to CASRILGGASGNTIYF.

This clone was seen only a few times. V usage is TRBV3-1 (or the pseudogene TRBV3-2) and J usage is TRBJ1-2; no definite D call. Germline lookup yields CDR1 LGHDT and CDR2 YNNKEL (reference sequence). V shed 1 base and J shed 3 bases, with 9 bases lying between them. The CDR3 loop spans 14 amino acids. CDR3 loop: CASSQGYGDYGYTF. As DNA, the CDR3 is TGTGCCAGCAGCCAAGGCTACGGAGACTATGGCTACACCTTC.

The chain combines TRBV5-4 with TRBJ2-1; D is ambiguous. V dropped 0 bases and J dropped 0 bases, with 10 bases sitting between them. Germline loops: CDR1 SGHNT, CDR2 YYREEE (reference sequence). The CDR3 is made up of 16 amino acids. For the CDR3, the DNA is TGTGCCAGCAGCTTGGACTTATTCAACTCCTACAATGAGCAGTTCTTC. Amino acids: CASSLDLFNSYNEQFF.

This clone was found a few times. V usage is TRBV7-2 and J usage is TRBJ2-3; TRBD2 agrees at 9 bases. Germline V gene sequence: CDR1 SGHTA, CDR2 FQGNSA. V was clipped by 8 bases and J by 8 bases; unmatched bases: 11. This CDR3 has 14 amino acids. CDR3: CASRGASGEGTQYF. CDR3 nucleotide sequence: TGTGCCAGCCGGGGAGCTAGCGGGGAAGGTACGCAGTATTTT.

The chain combines TRBV7-2 with TRBJ2-3, with D maybe TRBD1 (5 bases). Trimming cost V 1 base and J 2 bases, with 7 bases left between them. This CDR3 comprises 14 residues. CDR1 is SGHTA and CDR2 is FQGNSA in the germline V gene. This chain's CDR3 is CASSLEGSTDTQYF. For the CDR3, the DNA is TGTGCCAGCAGCTTAGAGGGGTCCACAGATACGCAGTATTTT.

The chain couples TRBV25-1 to TRBJ1-2; 7 nucleotides line up with TRBD1. Germline CDR1 reads MGHDK; CDR2 reads SYGVNS. Trimming cost V 3 bases and J 1 base; bases outside gene matches: 8. The CDR3 has 16 amino acids. For the CDR3, the DNA is TGTGCCAGCAGTGACTTCCACGACAGGGTTAACTATGGCTACACCTTC. The encoded protein is CASSDFHDRVNYGYTF.

The chain's CDR3 is CASGFPGAGNQPQHF. In nucleotides, the CDR3 is TGTGCCAGCGGCTTCCCAGGGGCTGGCAATCAGCCCCAGCATTTT. J is TRBJ1-5 and V is TRBV27; D might be TRBD1 (6 bases). The CDR3 consists of 15 residues. Germline loops: CDR1 MNHEY, CDR2 SMNVEV (reference sequence). V was cut by 8 bases and J by 2 bases, with 16 bases left in between.

The chain carries TRBV7-2 and TRBJ1-2, with TRBD1 matching 10 bases. From germline, CDR1 is SGHTA and CDR2 FQGNSA. The V and J ends lost 5 bases and 2 bases, in that order; junction bases with no gene match: 5. This CDR3 contains 15 residues. CDR3 DNA sequence: TGTGCCAGCAGCACGTCGACAGGGGGCAACTATGGCTACACCTTC. Amino acid sequence: CASSTSTGGNYGYTF.

This chain uses TRBV18 with TRBJ2-5; 8 bases fit TRBD1. The CDR3 runs to 15 residues. The germline V gene encodes CDR1 KGHSH and CDR2 LQKENI. Losses at the gene ends were 2 bases for V and 3 bases for J; bases not matched to a gene: 5. The CDR3 reads CASSPKAGGKETQYF. CDR3 nucleotide sequence: TGTGCCAGCTCACCAAAGGCAGGGGGCAAAGAGACCCAGTACTTC.

This chain joins TRBV7-2 and TRBJ2-6; D perhaps matches TRBD2 (5 bases). V was shortened by 1 base and J by 3 bases, with 7 bases between the two germline ends. The germline CDR1 and CDR2 sequences are SGHTA and FQGNSA. The length of the CDR3 is 15 residues. CDR3 DNA sequence: TGTGCCAGCAGCTTAGAGGGAGTTGGGGCCAACGTCCTGACTTTC. It codes for CASSLEGVGANVLTF.

The gene calls are TRBV7-2 and TRBJ2-1; 7 positions agree with TRBD2. Germline V gene data show CDR1 as SGHTA and CDR2 as FQGNSA. This CDR3 has 16 residues. Unmatched junction bases numbered 7, after V lost 5 bases and J lost 0 bases. In DNA form, the CDR3 reads TGTGCCAGCAGCAGAGTGGGGGAGGGCTCCTACAATGAGCAGTTCTTC. Protein product: CASSRVGEGSYNEQFF.

The genes are TRBV7-2 and TRBJ1-5; D perhaps matches TRBD1 (6 bases). CDR3 length equals 13 residues. The germline V gene has CDR1 SGHTA and CDR2 FQGNSA. Trimming removed 3 bases at V and 7 bases at J, with 10 bases between. The DNA of the CDR3 is TGTGCCAGCAGCTTCGCAGGGGCGCAGCCCCAGCATTTT. Protein sequence: CASSFAGAQPQHF. The full variable domain, with the rest looked up from reference TRBV7-2 and TRBJ1-5, is GAGVSQSPSNKVTEKGKDVELRCDPISGHTALYWYRQSLGQGLEFLIYFQGNSAPDKSGLPSDRFSAERTGGSVSTLTIQRTQQEDSAVYLCASSFAGAQPQHFGDGTRLSIL.

The V and J genes are TRBV7-9 and TRBJ1-5; D gene ambiguous. The ends were cut back, 4 bases at V and 8 bases at J, with 12 bases in the middle. Germline V lookup: CDR1 SEHNR, CDR2 FQNEAQ (reference sequence). The CDR3 is made up of 13 amino acids. The CDR3 loop is CASSSKSGEPQHF. CDR3 bases: TGTGCCAGCAGCTCCAAGAGCGGGGAGCCCCAGCATTTT.

J is TRBJ1-2 and V is TRBV28; 7 nucleotides line up with TRBD1. The CDR3 spans 13 residues. CDR1 and CDR2 (germline): MDHEN, SYDVKM. The J segment lost 8 bases and the V segment lost 5 bases, leaving 8 bases of the junction unmatched. In DNA, the CDR3 is TGTGCCAGCAGTCCCGGGACAGCCTTGGGCTACACCTTC. This translates into CASSPGTALGYTF.

The chain is built from TRBV2 and TRBJ2-3, with 12 nucleotides matching TRBD2. The CDR3 is 16 residues long. Germline V lookup: CDR1 SNHLY, CDR2 FYNNEI. Losses at the gene ends were 6 bases for V and 2 bases for J; bases not matched to a gene: 6. The CDR3 DNA reads TGTGCCAGCAGAAGGACTAGCGGGGCGTACACAGATACGCAGTATTTT. It specifies CASRRTSGAYTDTQYF. The full variable domain, in which reference TRBV2 and TRBJ2-3 provide the parts outside the CDR3, is EPEVTQTPSHQVTQMGQEVILRCVPISNHLYFYWYRQILGQKVEFLVSFYNNEISEKSEIFDDQFSVERPDGSNFTLKIRSTKLEDSAMYFCASRRTSGAYTDTQYFGPGTRLTVL.

The chain couples TRBV3-1 (or the pseudogene TRBV3-2) to TRBJ2-7, with 9 bases matching TRBD1. CDR1 and CDR2 (germline): LGHDT, YNNKEL (reference sequence). J was trimmed by 1 base and V by 6 bases; bases with no gene match: 10. The CDR3 spans 16 residues. Here the CDR3 reads CASSYSYRGLSYEQYF. The CDR3 DNA sequence: TGTGCCAGCAGTTACTCATACAGGGGGCTTTCCTACGAGCAGTACTTC.

The J gene is TRBJ1-1, the V gene TRBV7-2, with a possible D match to TRBD1 (6 bases). V lost 1 base and J lost 4, with 7 bases in between. The germline V gene encodes CDR1 SGHTA and CDR2 FQGNSA. This CDR3 is built from 13 residues. The CDR3 sequence is CASSLGTATEAFF. CDR3 nucleotides: TGTGCCAGCAGCTTAGGGACAGCCACTGAAGCTTTCTTT.

V and J are TRBV28 and TRBJ1-4, with 7 bases fitting TRBD1. V was clipped by 6 bases and J by 0 bases; unmatched bases: 4. Germline loops: CDR1 MDHEN, CDR2 SYDVKM. This CDR3 is built from 15 residues. The chain's CDR3 is CASRGTVATNEKLFF. In nucleotides, the CDR3 is TGTGCCAGCAGAGGGACAGTTGCAACTAATGAAAAACTGTTTTTT.

This chain joins TRBV13 and TRBJ2-3; 8 nucleotides line up with TRBD2. CDR1 is PRHDT, CDR2 FYEKMQ, per germline (reference sequence). The V segment lost 0 bases and the J segment 5 bases; nucleotides outside the gene matches: 7. This CDR3 is built from 16 residues. CDR3 in DNA: TGTGCCAGCAGCTTAGGTTACGGCGGGGGGCGAGATACGCAGTATTTT. This sequence encodes CASSLGYGGGRDTQYF.

DNA for the CDR3: TGTGCCAGTAGTATCAGGGTATCTACCGGGGAGCTGTTTTTT. Protein product: CASSIRVSTGELFF. V and J are TRBV19 and TRBJ2-2; tentative D call: TRBD1 (5 bases). CDR3 size: 14 residues. The V and J ends lost 3 bases and 5 bases respectively, with 10 bases between them. Germline values: CDR1 LNHDA, CDR2 SQIVND (reference sequence).

This rearrangement joins TRBV24-1 to TRBJ2-5, with D possibly being TRBD2 (5 bases). CDR1 KGHDR and CDR2 SFDVKD come from the germline V gene. V lost 4 bases to trimming and J lost 5 bases, with 10 bases between them. The CDR3 extends over 13 amino acids. The CDR3 region has the DNA TGTGCCACCAGTGAGTGGACTGGGGAGACCCAGTACTTC. Its protein product is CATSEWTGETQYF.

The chain is built from TRBV27 and TRBJ1-1; unclear D gene. Per germline, CDR1 MNHEY and CDR2 SMNVEV (reference sequence). V lost 7 bases, J lost 0 bases, and 24 bases lay in between. The CDR3 has 18 residues. The CDR3 DNA follows: TGTGCCAGCAACCGACGCCAGACGGGTACGGGTATGAACACTGAAGCTTTCTTT. The encoded protein is CASNRRQTGTGMNTEAFF.